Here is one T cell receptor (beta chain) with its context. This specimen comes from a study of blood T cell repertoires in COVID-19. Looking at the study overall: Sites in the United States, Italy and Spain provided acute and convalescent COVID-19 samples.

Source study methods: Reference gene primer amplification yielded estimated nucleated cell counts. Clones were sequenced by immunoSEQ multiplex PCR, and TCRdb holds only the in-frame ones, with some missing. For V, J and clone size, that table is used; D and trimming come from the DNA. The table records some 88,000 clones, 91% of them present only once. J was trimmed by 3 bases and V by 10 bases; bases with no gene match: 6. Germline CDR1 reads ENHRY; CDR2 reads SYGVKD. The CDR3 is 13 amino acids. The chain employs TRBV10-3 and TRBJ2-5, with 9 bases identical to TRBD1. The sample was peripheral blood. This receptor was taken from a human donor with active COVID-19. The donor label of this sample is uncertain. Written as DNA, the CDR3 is TGTGCCACCACAGGGGGCAGTGAAGAGACCCAGTACTTC. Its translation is CATTGGSEETQYF.